This paragraph covers one T cell receptor beta chain sequence. These data are taken from a study of T cell changes during pregnancy in multiple sclerosis. The data were produced by immunoSEQ multiplex PCR, yet TCRdb's version contains in-frame clones alone and is incomplete. This sample has some 120,000 clones, with about 96% found just once. Germline CDR1 and CDR2: ENHRY and SYGVKD. Trimming removed 8 bases from V and 5 bases from J, with 7 bases in between. CDR3 length equals 11 residues. This sequence was found in a female donor with multiple sclerosis, enrolled in a pregnancy study. The starting material was peripheral blood, obtained after pregnancy. This chain connects TRBV10-3 to TRBJ2-1, with a possible D match to TRBD1 (5 bases). In DNA, the CDR3 is TGTGCCATCGGGGCGCACAATGAGCAGTTCTTC. It codes for CAIGAHNEQFF.